This T cell receptor beta chain was documented in a study of human T cells and chemical hapten exposure. Study-level results: The number of TCRs over 1 in 1000 frequency stayed unchanged after DPC. Healthy individuals' immune responses may differ from those of donors, who had alopecia. Relative to control repertoires, expanded TCRs gave rise to significantly more large CDR3 similarity clusters.

Time point here: patch test 1, 2 weeks after DPC sensitization. This sample's treatment: therapeutic diphenylcyclopropenone sensitization with weekly scalp DPC. TCRdb reprocessed the RACE reads via MiXCR and lists one record per CDR3 protein. This sample has 180,000 or so distinct CDR3 sequences, with approximately 15% found just once. The CDR3 covers 16 residues. CDR1 and CDR2 from the germline V gene are SGHRS and YFSETQ. J was trimmed by 4 bases and V by 4 bases; bases with no gene match: 9. Concerning this clonotype itself: What it binds is unknown.

This chain joins TRBV5-1 and TRBJ2-3; 10 bases are shared with TRBD2. The sample consisted of whole blood, taken in connection with sensitization to the hapten diphenylcyclopropenone (DPC). This TCR derives from a woman in her 30s with alopecia areata. Some clones in this sample may be carry-over from other donors' samples. CDR3 sequence reads: CASSGGTSVSADTQYF. The CDR3 DNA reads as TGCGCCAGCAGCGGCGGGACTAGCGTTAGCGCAGATACGCAGTATTTT.